Below, one T cell receptor (beta chain) is given with its context. The source of the sample is a study of blood T cell repertoires in COVID-19. Overall study context: Italy, Spain and the United States were the sources of the convalescent and acute COVID-19 samples. T cells, B-cell-depleted T cells, or PBMCs provided the cDNA or gDNA that served as material.

Original processing notes: Amplification of reference gene primers provided the estimated nucleated cell counts. Here immunoSEQ multiplex PCR was the method, and the copy in TCRdb shows in-frame clones only, minus some. V and J calls and clone size follow that table, whereas D and trimming were derived from the DNA. The table lists 100,000 or so clones, around 93% of them singletons, with approximately 15% in the top ten. The CDR3 is 16 amino acids. Germline loops: CDR1 SGHKS, CDR2 YYEKEE (reference sequence). Trimming at V came to 2 bases and at J to 8 bases, leaving 9 bases not matched to a gene. The chain recombines TRBV5-5 with TRBJ1-4; 10 nucleotides align to TRBD1. Sequenced: peripheral blood. The clonotype originates from a man aged 50-59 years with acute or convalescent COVID-19. The DNA for the CDR3 is TGTGCCAGCAGCTTAGGACAGGGGGGCCGAAGGGAAAAACTGTTTTTT. Protein product: CASSLGQGGRREKLFF.